The source of this TCR beta chain is a study of regulatory T cells in long-lasting Graves disease. Researchers made TCR beta libraries by using iRepertoire HTBI primers and running Arm-PCR on CDR3 regions. MiXCR was run by TCRdb on the multiplex PCR reads, yielding one entry per CDR3 protein. The sample records 430,000 or so distinct CDR3 sequences, under 25% being singletons. Germline V gives CDR1 SQVTM, CDR2 ANQGSEA. The CDR3 length is 12 residues. The V gene lost 4 bases and the J gene lost 2 bases, with 9 bases spanning the gap. Regarding time point: persistent/refractory GD, antithyroid drugs over 5 years with positive TRAb. From PBMCs, RNA was extracted and then used to make the TCR library.

Material: peripheral blood mononuclear cells (PBMCs), obtained when the disease was refractory, from a patient treated with antithyroid drugs. V usage is TRBV29-1 and J usage is TRBJ2-7; tentatively, D is TRBD1 (5 bases). This TCR was recovered from a female donor with Graves disease. The CDR3 spells CSVATGPYEQYF. The CDR3 coding sequence is TGCAGCGTTGCAACAGGACCCTACGAGCAGTACTTC.